These 27 T cell receptor beta chains were all obtained from the same sample, sequenced in a study of blood T cell repertoires in COVID-19. Assay: immunoSEQ multiplex PCR; the TCRdb copy retains only in-frame clones and omits some. The table includes over 100,000 clones, roughly 84% detected once. Sequencing used PBMCs or T cells enriched from blood (not recorded which). These TCRs come from a woman in her 30s who had recovered from COVID-19.

The rearrangement links TRBV3-1 (or the pseudogene TRBV3-2) to TRBJ1-5; 8 nucleotides match TRBD1. Trimming cost V 4 bases and J 4 bases; bases outside gene matches: 3. The CDR3 is made up of 14 amino acids. Germline CDR1 LGHDT, CDR2 YNNKEL (reference sequence). CDR3 protein: CASSLRQGNQPQHF. In DNA form, the CDR3 reads TGTGCCAGCAGCCTAAGACAGGGGAATCAGCCCCAGCATTTT.

The chain has TRBV4-2 and TRBJ1-1, with 8 nucleotides matching TRBD1. V lost 1 base, J lost 5 bases, and 15 bases stayed unmatched. CDR1 LGHNA and CDR2 YNFKEQ come from the germline V gene. The CDR3 sequence is 18 residues long. This chain's CDR3 is CASSQGSGYDRGGTEAFF. As DNA, the CDR3 is TGTGCCAGCAGCCAAGGGTCGGGGTACGACAGGGGCGGGACTGAAGCTTTCTTT.

This chain uses TRBV28 with TRBJ1-2; TRBD1 is a possible D gene (6 bases). Trimming stripped 6 bases from V and 4 bases from J, with 12 bases between. Germline-derived CDR1 and CDR2 are MDHEN and SYDVKM. CDR3 length: 13 residues. Written as DNA, the CDR3 is TGTGCCAGCAGATTGACAGGAGGCTATGGCTACACCTTC. This codes for CASRLTGGYGYTF.

The count of this clone is one. This chain links TRBV7-9 with TRBJ2-2, with 10 bases aligning to TRBD2. From germline, CDR1 is SEHNR and CDR2 FQNEAQ (reference sequence). Trimming cost V 4 bases and J 7 bases; bases outside gene matches: 12. This CDR3 spans 17 amino acids. In DNA form, the CDR3 reads TGTGCCAGCAGCTCATTACAGCGGGAGGGTTTAATCGGGGAGCTGTTTTTT. Amino acid sequence: CASSSLQREGLIGELFF.

The chain employs TRBV19 and TRBJ1-5; 7 nucleotides line up with TRBD1. Germline CDR1 LNHDA, CDR2 SQIVND (reference sequence). V shed 7 bases, J shed 0 bases, and the junction held 15 bases outside the gene matches. This CDR3 contains 18 residues. The CDR3 loop reads CASMGTAGPIYSNQPQHF. The CDR3 coding sequence is TGTGCCAGTATGGGGACAGCGGGCCCCATCTATAGCAATCAGCCCCAGCATTTT.

The rearrangement uses TRBV7-3 and TRBJ2-5, with a tentative D call TRBD2 (5 bases). CDR3 length: 16 amino acids. Trimming stripped 7 bases from V and 4 bases from J, with 22 bases between. CDR1 SGHTA and CDR2 FQGTGA come from the germline V gene. CDR3 bases: TGTGCCAGCACCGCCCAAGCCGGGTTCGCGGGAGAGACCCAGTACTTC. The encoded protein is CASTAQAGFAGETQYF.

The chain links TRBV19 to TRBJ1-5, with a tentative D call TRBD1 (5 bases). With 5 bases removed from V and 6 bases from J, the gap between germline ends came to 17 bases. This CDR3 has 15 amino acids. The germline V gene has CDR1 LNHDA and CDR2 SQIVND (reference sequence). The CDR3, as DNA: TGTGCCAGTAGTCTCCGGGCCAGGGTAGGTCAGCCCCAGCATTTT. It encodes CASSLRARVGQPQHF.

This rearrangement joins TRBV28 to TRBJ1-1, with D perhaps matching TRBD1 (5 bases). This CDR3 region has 13 residues. The germline V and J ends were trimmed by 9 bases and 1 base, with 12 bases remaining between them. CDR1 MDHEN and CDR2 SYDVKM come from the germline V gene. Here the CDR3 reads CASLGARNTEAFF. CDR3 in DNA: TGTGCCAGTCTTGGGGCCAGGAACACTGAAGCTTTCTTT.

The CDR3 DNA sequence: TGTGCCAGTAGTAAAGGTGACAGGGACAATCAGCCCCAGCATTTT. Translation: CASSKGDRDNQPQHF. The J gene is TRBJ1-5, the V gene TRBV19, with 7 bases aligning to TRBD1. Unmatched junction bases numbered 6, after V lost 4 bases and J lost 3 bases. Germline V gives CDR1 LNHDA, CDR2 SQIVND (reference sequence). The CDR3 is made up of 15 amino acids. The entire variable domain, with the rest obtained from reference TRBV19 and TRBJ1-5, is as follows: DGGITQSPKYLFRKEGQNVTLSCEQNLNHDAMYWYRQDPGQGLRLIYYSQIVNDFQKGDIAEGYSVSREKKESFPLTVTSAQKNPTAFYLCASSKGDRDNQPQHFGDGTRLSIL.

CDR3 DNA: TGTGCCAGCAGTGGCGGGCCAAGCAGGTACAATGAGCAGTTCTTC. Residues: CASSGGPSRYNEQFF. The chain uses TRBV2 and TRBJ2-1, with D possibly matching TRBD2 (5 bases). V dropped 4 bases and J dropped 4 bases, with 14 bases sitting between them. The CDR3 is 15 amino acids. The V gene's germline CDR1 is SNHLY and CDR2 FYNNEI.

This clone came up a few times. The V and J genes are TRBV7-9 and TRBJ2-7; TRBD2 aligns across 12 bases. CDR1 and CDR2 (germline): SEHNR, FQNEAQ (reference sequence). V was pared by 4 bases and J by 5 bases, with 6 bases of the junction left unmatched. CDR3 length: 15 residues. CDR3 bases: TGTGCCAGCAGCTCCAGACTAGCGGGAGTCAACGAGCAGTACTTC. Its translation is CASSSRLAGVNEQYF. The full variable domain, rest sourced from reference TRBV7-9 and TRBJ2-7, is DTGVSQNPRHKITKRGQNVTFRCDPISEHNRLYWYRQTLGQGPEFLTYFQNEAQLEKSRLLSDRFSAERPKGSFSTLEIQRTEQGDSAMYLCASSSRLAGVNEQYFGPGTRLTVT.

In its sample, this clone was seen a few times. The J gene is TRBJ1-1, the V gene TRBV2, with D possibly matching TRBD1 (6 bases). There are 13 residues in the CDR3. Deletions cut 4 bases from V and 2 bases from J, with 8 bases between. The V gene's germline CDR1 is SNHLY and CDR2 FYNNEI. The CDR3 here is CASSADSNTEAFF. The CDR3 bases are TGTGCCAGCAGTGCGGACAGTAACACTGAAGCTTTCTTT.

The chain joins TRBV28 to TRBJ1-4; 7 positions match TRBD1. This CDR3 region has 15 residues. Germline assignment: CDR1 MDHEN and CDR2 SYDVKM. V shed 2 bases and J 4 bases; nucleotides not matched to a gene: 4. The CDR3 DNA follows: TGTGCCAGCAGTTTAGACAGGGTGTTTAATGAAAAACTGTTTTTT. It yields the protein CASSLDRVFNEKLFF.

This chain uses TRBV21-1 with TRBJ1-4; the D call in the table, TRBD1, was not verified against the DNA. TRBV21-1 is assigned pseudogene status. The CDR3 is 15 amino acids. CDR3 DNA sequence: TGTGCCAGCAGCAAACAGGGGGACAGGGCCGAAAAACTGTTTTTT. Its translation: CASSKQGDRAEKLFF.

V is TRBV7-2 and J is TRBJ1-2; no clear D. Germline values: CDR1 SGHTA, CDR2 FQGNSA. V was trimmed by 5 bases and J by 4 bases, leaving 17 bases between them. CDR3 length: 15 amino acids. The CDR3 loop is CASSPHRETGYGYTF. For the CDR3, the DNA is TGTGCCAGCAGCCCCCACCGAGAGACGGGCTATGGCTACACCTTC.

The CDR3 spells CASSQDTAGGYNSPLHF. DNA of the CDR3: TGTGCCAGCAGCCAAGATACGGCAGGGGGCTATAATTCACCCCTCCACTTT. The chain couples TRBV3-1 (or the pseudogene TRBV3-2) to TRBJ1-6; the match to TRBD1 covers 7 bases. With V trimmed by 0 bases and J by 3 bases, 5 bases remained unmatched. The CDR3 extends over 17 amino acids. The germline V gene encodes CDR1 LGHDT and CDR2 YNNKEL (reference sequence).

This chain joins TRBV19 and TRBJ2-3; 8 positions agree with TRBD1. V shed 1 base and J 3 bases; nucleotides not matched to a gene: 6. This CDR3 region has 16 residues. CDR1 and CDR2 from the germline V gene are LNHDA and SQIVND (reference sequence). CDR3: CASSIGDRGLTDTQYF. The CDR3 nucleotides are TGTGCCAGTAGTATAGGCGACAGGGGATTGACAGATACGCAGTATTTT.

This clone was observed a few times. The chain recombines TRBV2 with TRBJ1-2; D possibly corresponds to TRBD1 (5 bases). Germline CDR1 and CDR2: SNHLY and FYNNEI. The CDR3 contains 12 residues. V was shortened by 6 bases and J by 2 bases, with 7 bases between the two germline ends. In DNA form, the CDR3 reads TGTGCCAGCAGCAGGGAAAACTATGGCTACACCTTC. It specifies CASSRENYGYTF.

The V gene is TRBV6-6, the J gene TRBJ2-7; 9 bases are a match to TRBD1. Germline V gene data show CDR1 as MNHNY and CDR2 as SVGAGI (reference sequence). The CDR3 is 13 amino acids. After removal of 7 bases from V and 2 bases from J, the junction contained 3 bases not matched to a gene. The CDR3 coding sequence is TGTGCCAGCAAAGGGACAGGGACCTACGAGCAGTACTTC. It specifies CASKGTGTYEQYF.

The chain recombines TRBV2 with TRBJ1-1; D gene unclear. The CDR3 has 13 amino acids. V was cut by 3 bases and J by 5 bases, with 10 bases left in between. Germline V gene sequence: CDR1 SNHLY, CDR2 FYNNEI. The CDR3 loop reads CASSETPRTEAFF. Written as DNA, the CDR3 is TGTGCCAGCAGTGAGACCCCGAGGACTGAAGCTTTCTTT. The full variable domain, its missing parts supplied by reference TRBV2 and TRBJ1-1, is EPEVTQTPSHQVTQMGQEVILRCVPISNHLYFYWYRQILGQKVEFLVSFYNNEISEKSEIFDDQFSVERPDGSNFTLKIRSTKLEDSAMYFCASSETPRTEAFFGQGTRLTVV.

CDR3 in DNA: TGTGCCAGCAGCTTAGCTAGCGGGAGATCAGATACGCAGTATTTT. This codes for CASSLASGRSDTQYF. V is TRBV7-8 and J is TRBJ2-3, with 9 bases fitting TRBD2. CDR1 SGHVS and CDR2 FQNEAQ come from the germline V gene. The CDR3 length is 15 residues. V was clipped by 0 bases and J by 4 bases; unmatched bases: 2. The full variable domain, completed using reference TRBV7-8 and TRBJ2-3, is GAGVSQSPRYKVAKRGQDVALRCDPISGHVSLFWYQQALGQGPEFLTYFQNEAQLDKSGLPSDRFFAERPEGSVSTLKIQRTQQEDSAVYLCASSLASGRSDTQYFGPGTRLTVL.

The chain combines TRBV7-3 with TRBJ2-7; 11 nucleotides agree with TRBD1. V trimming: 4 bases; J trimming: 3 bases; junction bases outside the gene matches: 5. Germline loops: CDR1 SGHTA, CDR2 FQGTGA. The CDR3 loop spans 15 amino acids. CDR3 loop: CASSSAGTGGYEQYF. DNA for the CDR3: TGTGCCAGCAGCTCCGCCGGGACAGGGGGCTACGAGCAGTACTTC.

J is TRBJ1-2 and V is TRBV4-1, with D perhaps TRBD1 (6 bases). Germline V gives CDR1 MGHRA, CDR2 YSYEKL. This CDR3 is built from 14 residues. V lost 8 bases, J lost 3 bases, and 16 bases lay in between. This chain's CDR3 is CASRPLGGDYGYTF. CDR3 in DNA: TGCGCCAGCCGCCCCCTAGGGGGAGACTATGGCTACACCTTC.

The genes are TRBV5-6 and TRBJ2-5; possibly TRBD1 for D (5 bases). V dropped 4 bases and J dropped 6 bases, with 13 bases sitting between them. This CDR3 is built from 13 residues. Germline-derived CDR1 and CDR2 are SGHDT and YYEEEE. The CDR3 coding sequence is TGTGCCAGCAGCCGAACAGGCCCGAAGACCCAGTACTTC. Its protein is CASSRTGPKTQYF. The full variable domain, its missing parts supplied by reference TRBV5-6 and TRBJ2-5, is DAGVTQSPTHLIKTRGQQVTLRCSPKSGHDTVSWYQQALGQGPQFIFQYYEEEERQRGNFPDRFSGHQFPNYSSELNVNALLLGDSALYLCASSRTGPKTQYFGPGTRLLVL.

The rearrangement joins TRBV21-1 to TRBJ2-7; no check of the table's D call, TRBD1, against the DNA was made. TRBV21-1 has pseudogene status. This CDR3 is 15 amino acids long. CDR3 loop: CASSKLVGLTYEQYF. In DNA, the CDR3 is TGTGCCAGCAGCAAATTGGTGGGCCTAACCTACGAGCAGTACTTC.

This chain uses TRBV29-1 with TRBJ1-2, with TRBD1 identical over 7 bases. Germline V lookup: CDR1 SQVTM, CDR2 ANQGSEA. The CDR3 has 12 residues. V trimming: 1 base; J trimming: 6 bases; junction bases outside the gene matches: 2. Written as DNA, the CDR3 is TGCAGCGTTGAAGGCCAGGGGGATGGCTACACCTTC. Amino acid sequence: CSVEGQGDGYTF. The full variable domain, with the rest looked up from reference TRBV29-1 and TRBJ1-2, is SAVISQKPSRDICQRGTSLTIQCQVDSQVTMMFWYRQQPGQSLTLIATANQGSEATYESGFVIDKFPISRPNLTFSTLTVSNMSPEDSSIYLCSVEGQGDGYTFGSGTRLTVV.

CDR3 DNA: TGCGCCAGCAGCCGAGGACCGACTAGCGGGAACAATGAGCAGTTCTTC. It specifies CASSRGPTSGNNEQFF. The chain uses TRBV4-1 and TRBJ2-1; 11 positions agree with TRBD2. This CDR3 is built from 16 residues. From germline, CDR1 is MGHRA and CDR2 YSYEKL. After removal of 4 bases from V and 5 bases from J, the junction contained 7 bases not matched to a gene.